This T cell receptor (beta chain) was identified in a study of T cell repertoires in cytomegalovirus infection. Turning to the study itself: It was recently identified HLA-C-restricted and well-studied HLA-B-restricted CMV epitopes that the study used. CMV infection plus the matching HLA type was flagged by public TCR beta signatures. Study-level points and caveats: Within the response measured ex vivo, HLA-C-restricted CMV-specific TCR beta clonotypes were dominant.

One entry per CDR3 protein, called by TCRdb with MiXCR from the reads. The sample includes around 100,000 distinct CDR3 sequences, around 40% of them seen just once. This clonotype was counted a few times. Its antigen is unknown. The ends lost 6 bases at V and 7 bases at J; junction bases unmatched: 11. The CDR3 has 15 amino acids. In germline, CDR1 is SNHLY, CDR2 FYNNEI. The J gene is TRBJ2-1, the V gene TRBV2; 8 positions match TRBD1. The sequencing used CD8+ T cells from cultured PBMCs, collected from culture after CMV antigen stimulation. This sequence originates from a human donor in good health (CMV status not recorded). Some clones in this sample may be carry-over from other donors' samples. Written as DNA, the CDR3 is TGTGCCAGCAGCTCCGGACAGGGCACGTGGAATGAGCAGTTCTTC. Encoded protein: CASSSGQGTWNEQFF.